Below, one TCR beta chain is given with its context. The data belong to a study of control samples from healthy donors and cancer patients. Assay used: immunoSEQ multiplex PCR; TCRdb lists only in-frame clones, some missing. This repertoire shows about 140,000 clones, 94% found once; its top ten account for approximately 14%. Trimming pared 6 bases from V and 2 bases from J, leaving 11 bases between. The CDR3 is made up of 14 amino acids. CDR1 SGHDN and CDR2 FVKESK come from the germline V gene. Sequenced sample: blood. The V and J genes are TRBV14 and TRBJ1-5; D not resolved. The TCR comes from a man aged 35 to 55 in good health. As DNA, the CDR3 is TGTGCCAGCAGTCGGGGAGGCGGCAATCAGCCCCAGCATTTT. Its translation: CASSRGGGNQPQHF.